Following are 10 T cell receptor beta chains from one sample sequenced in a study of graft-versus-host responses after intestinal transplantation. The antigens for these receptors are not known. The method was immunoSEQ multiplex PCR; TCRdb's version includes in-frame clones alone and lacks a portion of them. The sample records over 120,000 clones, 92% being singletons. Source: unstimulated CD4+ T cells sorted from spleen or lymph node cells, taken before intestinal transplant. The receptors stem from a human donor who received an intestinal transplant.

CDR3 in DNA: TGTGCCAGCAGCTTAGCGGAGCCCCTTAAGACGGGCGAGCAGTACTTC. Its translation is CASSLAEPLKTGEQYF. This chain uses TRBV7-2 with TRBJ2-7; no definite D call. The ends were cut back, 0 bases at V and 6 bases at J, with 18 bases in the middle. Germline V CDR1 and CDR2: SGHTA, FQGNSA. The length of the CDR3 is 16 residues.

The J gene is TRBJ2-7, the V gene TRBV28, with TRBD2 identical over 9 bases. The trim removed 11 bases at V and 3 bases at J, leaving 8 bases unmatched. Germline CDR1 is MDHEN and CDR2 is SYDVKM. The CDR3 length is 13 residues. CDR3: CAGGRAGGYEQYF. CDR3 nucleotide sequence: TGTGCCGGCGGGAGGGCCGGGGGCTACGAGCAGTACTTC.

On this clone itself: Distinct nucleotide sequences in the sample also encode this CDR3. The chain carries TRBV7-3 and TRBJ2-2; D not resolved. The CDR3 runs 18 residues. In germline, CDR1 is SGHTA, CDR2 FQGTGA. V gave up 1 base and J gave up 0 bases, with 15 bases separating them. CDR3 DNA sequence: TGTGCCAGCAGCTTAAAGGGCGCTTGGCAGACGAACACCGGGGAGCTGTTTTTT. As protein: CASSLKGAWQTNTGELFF.

V and J are TRBV6-1 and TRBJ2-7, with TRBD2 matching 8 bases. Trimming removed 10 bases from V and 2 bases from J; junction bases left unmatched: 13. Germline V gene lookup returns CDR1 MNHNS and CDR2 SASEGT. This CDR3 region has 15 residues. CDR3 nucleotides: TGTGCCACCAGAGGGGTTGGACTAGCCACCTACGAGCAGTACTTC. Protein: CATRGVGLATYEQYF.

The CDR3 loop reads CASSLGLSYDQPQHF. Here the CDR3 DNA reads TGTGCCAGCAGTTTAGGACTTTCCTACGATCAGCCCCAGCATTTT. The chain carries TRBV28 and TRBJ1-5; D not resolved. CDR3 length equals 15 residues. Trimming removed 2 bases at V and 5 bases at J, with 13 bases between. Germline CDR1 reads MDHEN; CDR2 reads SYDVKM.

The DNA for the CDR3 is TGTGCCAGCAGCTTAGCTAAGAACTACGAGCAGTACTTC. Encoded protein: CASSLAKNYEQYF. The chain carries TRBV7-9 and TRBJ2-7; no firm D call. CDR3 length: 13 amino acids. Trimming removed 0 bases at V and 3 bases at J, with 6 bases between. Germline V gene data show CDR1 as SEHNR and CDR2 as FQNEAQ (reference sequence).

The V call is TRBV27, the J call TRBJ2-6; no clear D gene. Trimming left V 3 bases short and J 2 bases short, with 5 bases between. The CDR3 runs to 14 residues. Per the germline V gene, CDR1 is MNHEY and CDR2 is SMNVEV (reference sequence). CDR3 protein: CASSFGAGANVLTF. As DNA, the CDR3 is TGTGCCAGCAGTTTCGGAGCTGGGGCCAACGTCCTGACTTTC.

The CDR3 region is CASSLLSGTPYEQYF. The CDR3 DNA follows: TGTGCCAGCAGCTTACTTAGTGGGACACCCTACGAGCAGTACTTC. The V and J genes are TRBV7-2 and TRBJ2-7; weak D call: TRBD1 (6 bases). V shed 2 bases and J shed 2 bases, with 13 bases lying between them. This CDR3 is 15 amino acids long. Germline V gene data show CDR1 as SGHTA and CDR2 as FQGNSA.

The chain carries TRBV27 and TRBJ2-4, with 9 bases aligning to TRBD1. This CDR3 comprises 16 residues. Germline CDR1 and CDR2: MNHEY and SMNVEV (reference sequence). J gave up 2 bases and V 5 bases, and 7 bases lay outside the gene matches. The CDR3 DNA follows: TGTGCCAGCAGTCCCGGACAGGGGAGACCCAAAAACATTCAGTACTTC. It specifies CASSPGQGRPKNIQYF.

V gene TRBV28 combines with J gene TRBJ2-7, with TRBD2 matching over 7 bases. The trim removed 9 bases at V and 6 bases at J, leaving 8 bases unmatched. The CDR3 consists of 12 residues. Germline V lookup: CDR1 MDHEN, CDR2 SYDVKM. This CDR3 reads CASLGGGVEQYF. CDR3 nucleotide sequence: TGTGCCAGTCTAGGTGGGGGGGTCGAGCAGTACTTC. Full variable domain (remainder filled in from reference TRBV28 and TRBJ2-7): DVKVTQSSRYLVKRTGEKVFLECVQDMDHENMFWYRQDPGLGLRLIYFSYDVKMKEKGDIPEGYSVSREKKERFSLILESASTNQTSMYLCASLGGGVEQYFGPGTRLTVT.